The next 28 T cell receptor beta chains were all read from a single sample in a study of control samples from healthy donors and cancer patients. Only in-frame clones appear in the TCRdb table, and some are missing; sequencing was by immunoSEQ multiplex PCR. The sample includes roughly 150,000 clones, 80% to 90% of them seen just once. The specimen was blood. The receptors derive from a man younger than 35 in good health.

The V call is TRBV28, the J call TRBJ1-1; 7 nucleotides agree with TRBD1. V dropped 4 bases and J dropped 7; count of bases not matched to a gene: 12. This CDR3 comprises 15 residues. Germline V gene lookup returns CDR1 MDHEN and CDR2 SYDVKM. CDR3 in DNA: TGTGCCAGCAGTTCCCCCTCGACAGGGACAATTGAAGCTTTCTTT. This gives the protein CASSSPSTGTIEAFF.

J is TRBJ2-5 and V is TRBV30, with D hard to call. There are 13 residues in the CDR3. V shed 2 bases and J shed 0 bases, with 7 bases lying between them. Germline V gene lookup returns CDR1 GTSNPN and CDR2 SVGIG (reference sequence). The CDR3 nucleotides are TGTGCCTGGAGTCGCGGACACCAAGAGACCCAGTACTTC. This translates into CAWSRGHQETQYF.

This chain connects TRBV5-1 to TRBJ2-2, with 8 positions matching TRBD1. The CDR3 has 17 amino acids. The germline V gene has CDR1 SGHRS and CDR2 YFSETQ. Germline trimming cut 6 bases from V and 10 bases from J; bases unmatched to any gene: 20. The CDR3 loop is CASTVLGTVDREVELFF. CDR3 nucleotides: TGCGCCAGCACCGTGTTGGGAACCGTGGACAGGGAGGTGGAGCTGTTTTTT.

This rearrangement joins TRBV19 to TRBJ1-5; D unclear. This CDR3 has 15 residues. Germline-derived CDR1 and CDR2 are LNHDA and SQIVND (reference sequence). The V and J ends lost 5 bases and 2 bases respectively, with 13 bases between them. The CDR3 DNA sequence: TGTGCCAGTAGTGGGTGGTTAGATGGCAATCAGCCCCAGCATTTT. Translating it yields CASSGWLDGNQPQHF.

This sequence joins TRBV7-2 and TRBJ1-2, with D possibly being TRBD1 (6 bases). V lost 7 bases to trimming and J lost 7 bases, with 19 bases between them. The CDR3 length is 14 residues. Looked up from germline, CDR1 is SGHTA and CDR2 is FQGNSA. The CDR3 is CASILGGARGGYTF. CDR3 nucleotide sequence: TGTGCCAGCATCCTGGGGGGGGCGCGCGGTGGCTACACCTTC. Combining the CDR3 with reference TRBV7-2 and TRBJ1-2 gives the whole variable domain GAGVSQSPSNKVTEKGKDVELRCDPISGHTALYWYRQSLGQGLEFLIYFQGNSAPDKSGLPSDRFSAERTGGSVSTLTIQRTQQEDSAVYLCASILGGARGGYTFGSGTRLTVV.

The chain recombines TRBV18 with TRBJ2-1, with TRBD2 matching 16 bases. Germline values: CDR1 KGHSH, CDR2 LQKENI. The V segment lost 3 bases and the J segment 6 bases; nucleotides outside the gene matches: 8. The CDR3 consists of 18 residues. CDR3 nucleotide sequence: TGTGCCAGCTCACCGGGACTAGCGGGGGGGCAAGGACTCAATGAGCAGTTCTTC. Protein: CASSPGLAGGQGLNEQFF.

The V and J genes are TRBV19 and TRBJ1-1; D may be TRBD1 (5 bases). From germline, CDR1 is LNHDA and CDR2 SQIVND (reference sequence). The CDR3 spans 15 residues. V gave up 0 bases and J gave up 7 bases, with 15 bases separating them. The CDR3 is CASSIDLTGGSEAFF. The CDR3 nucleotides read TGTGCCAGTAGTATAGATTTGACCGGGGGAAGTGAAGCTTTCTTT.

CDR3 DNA: TGCGCCAGCAGCCAAGGGGGACAGGGAAGGAACTATGGCTACACCTTC. This encodes CASSQGGQGRNYGYTF. V usage is TRBV4-1 and J usage is TRBJ1-2; 9 bases are shared with TRBD1. This CDR3 has 16 amino acids. Germline values: CDR1 MGHRA, CDR2 YSYEKL. Unmatched junction bases numbered 5, after V lost 1 base and J lost 2 bases.

V usage is TRBV27 and J usage is TRBJ1-6, with TRBD1 as a possible D gene (5 bases). Trimming removed 0 bases from V and 4 bases from J, with 10 bases in between. Germline values: CDR1 MNHEY, CDR2 SMNVEV (reference sequence). This CDR3 region has 16 residues. The CDR3 sequence is CASSLSGRPYNSPLHF. The CDR3 coding sequence is TGTGCCAGCAGTTTATCGGGACGGCCATATAATTCACCCCTCCACTTT.

V usage is TRBV19 and J usage is TRBJ1-1, with D unresolved. V shed 6 bases and J shed 6 bases, with 11 bases lying between them. Germline V gene lookup returns CDR1 LNHDA and CDR2 SQIVND (reference sequence). The CDR3 contains 12 residues. In DNA form, the CDR3 reads TGTGCCAGTAGCCCCCGAAGGGCTGAAGCTTTCTTT. Residues: CASSPRRAEAFF.

This clone appeared a few times. This chain uses TRBV28 with TRBJ2-7; D remains unclear. The CDR3 sequence is 14 residues long. Deletions cut 7 bases from V and 5 bases from J, with 18 bases between. From germline, CDR1 is MDHEN and CDR2 SYDVKM. In DNA form, the CDR3 reads TGTGCCAGCAACCAGGATAAAGGAAGGGACGAGCAGTACTTC. It yields the protein CASNQDKGRDEQYF.

The chain is built from TRBV27 and TRBJ2-5; D possibly corresponds to TRBD1 (6 bases). Germline V lookup: CDR1 MNHEY, CDR2 SMNVEV (reference sequence). Trimming took 2 bases from V and 1 from J, leaving 11 bases between them. This CDR3 has 15 residues. This chain's CDR3 is CASSLIGGTQETQYF. The CDR3 bases are TGTGCCAGCAGTTTAATAGGGGGAACCCAAGAGACCCAGTACTTC.

V is TRBV11-1 and J is TRBJ2-3, with a weak D call TRBD2 (5 bases). The V gene's germline CDR1 is SGHAT and CDR2 FQDESV (reference sequence). Trimming stripped 7 bases from V and 0 bases from J, with 14 bases between. CDR3 length equals 15 residues. CDR3 in amino acids: CASKVRAASTDTQYF. In DNA form, the CDR3 reads TGTGCCAGCAAGGTGAGGGCGGCTAGCACAGATACGCAGTATTTT.

The rearrangement joins TRBV5-6 to TRBJ1-6; D unresolved. Germline V gene sequence: CDR1 SGHDT, CDR2 YYEEEE. This CDR3 has 14 residues. With 0 bases removed from V and 7 bases from J, the gap between germline ends came to 8 bases. The CDR3 coding sequence is TGTGCCAGCAGCTTGGGGGGAAGGAATTCACCCCTCCACTTT. Translation: CASSLGGRNSPLHF.

V usage is TRBV4-1 and J usage is TRBJ1-1; TRBD1 is a possible D gene (5 bases). The ends were cut back, 5 bases at V and 11 bases at J, with 24 bases in the middle. CDR3 length: 15 amino acids. The germline V gene encodes CDR1 MGHRA and CDR2 YSYEKL. The CDR3 loop is CASSSRQGRPLRAFF. The CDR3 bases are TGCGCCAGCAGCTCCCGGCAGGGCCGACCCCTTCGGGCTTTCTTT.

The chain carries TRBV25-1 and TRBJ2-5; no definite D call. CDR3 length: 17 amino acids. Trimming shortened V by 6 bases and J by 4 bases, and 24 bases separated the two germline ends. The germline V gene has CDR1 MGHDK and CDR2 SYGVNS. CDR3 sequence: CASSIGLHPGFPETQYF. CDR3 nucleotide sequence: TGTGCCAGCAGCATCGGCCTCCATCCCGGTTTTCCAGAGACCCAGTACTTC.

The rearrangement joins TRBV6-2 or TRBV6-3 to TRBJ1-2, with no clear D. The CDR3 loop spans 13 amino acids. The germline V and J ends were trimmed by 3 bases and 7 bases, with 12 bases remaining between them. Germline values: CDR1 MNHEY, CDR2 SVGEGT. CDR3 sequence reads: CASSYHPGSGYTF. The CDR3 region has the DNA TGTGCCAGCAGTTATCATCCGGGGTCTGGCTACACCTTC.

The V and J genes are TRBV7-3 and TRBJ2-3; D possibly corresponds to TRBD2 (5 bases). The V and J ends lost 5 bases and 0 bases respectively, with 9 bases between them. The CDR3 spans 14 residues. Germline lookup yields CDR1 SGHTA and CDR2 FQGTGA. The CDR3 nucleotides are TGTGCCAGCAGCCCGGGAAGTAGCACAGATACGCAGTATTTT. Residues: CASSPGSSTDTQYF.

This chain uses TRBV7-2 with TRBJ2-2, with 8 bases identical to TRBD2. Germline V gene lookup returns CDR1 SGHTA and CDR2 FQGNSA. The CDR3 is made up of 16 amino acids. With V trimmed by 5 bases and J by 5 bases, 10 bases remained unmatched. For the CDR3, the DNA is TGTGCCAGCAGCCCAGAAGGCGGGGGGTGGACCGGGGAGCTGTTTTTT. This sequence encodes CASSPEGGGWTGELFF.

This sequence joins TRBV7-8 and TRBJ1-1; weak D call: TRBD1 (5 bases). The germline gives CDR1 SGHVS, CDR2 FQNEAQ. V lost 2 bases and J lost 4, with 8 bases in between. The CDR3 contains 13 residues. The CDR3: CASSLQGGTEAFF. CDR3 coding DNA: TGTGCCAGCAGCTTACAGGGAGGCACTGAAGCTTTCTTT. Full variable domain (remainder filled in from reference TRBV7-8 and TRBJ1-1): GAGVSQSPRYKVAKRGQDVALRCDPISGHVSLFWYQQALGQGPEFLTYFQNEAQLDKSGLPSDRFFAERPEGSVSTLKIQRTQQEDSAVYLCASSLQGGTEAFFGQGTRLTVV.

V and J are TRBV13 and TRBJ1-1; D call uncertain. Germline V gives CDR1 PRHDT, CDR2 FYEKMQ (reference sequence). Trimming removed 6 bases at V and 4 bases at J, with 15 bases between. The CDR3 runs to 14 residues. The CDR3 protein is CASSGSRFGTEAFF. CDR3 bases: TGTGCCAGCAGTGGATCCAGGTTTGGCACTGAAGCTTTCTTT.

This chain joins TRBV5-4 and TRBJ2-1, with 9 bases identical to TRBD2. V lost 2 bases, J lost 6 bases, and 9 bases stayed unmatched. CDR3 length equals 16 residues. CDR1 is SGHNT and CDR2 is YYREEE in the germline V gene (reference sequence). The CDR3 nucleotides read TGTGCCAGCAGCTTTGGTGGGACTAGCCTTGTCAATGAGCAGTTCTTC. Translating gives CASSFGGTSLVNEQFF. The full variable domain, in which reference TRBV5-4 and TRBJ2-1 provide the parts outside the CDR3, is ETGVTQSPTHLIKTRGQQVTLRCSSQSGHNTVSWYQQALGQGPQFIFQYYREEENGRGNFPPRFSGLQFPNYSSELNVNALELDDSALYLCASSFGGTSLVNEQFFGPGTRLTVL.

This rearrangement joins TRBV30 to TRBJ2-5; 8 bases map to TRBD2. Per the germline V gene, CDR1 is GTSNPN and CDR2 is SVGIG (reference sequence). This CDR3 has 13 residues. Losses at the gene ends were 1 base for V and 5 bases for J; bases not matched to a gene: 3. CDR3 loop: CAWSDGGGETQYF. CDR3 nucleotide sequence: TGTGCCTGGAGTGACGGCGGGGGGGAGACCCAGTACTTC.

The chain has TRBV7-6 and TRBJ2-7; either TRBD1 or TRBD2 may supply D (5 bases each). Between the trimmed V and J ends, which lost 3 bases and 1 base, there was a span of 10 bases. The CDR3 extends over 14 amino acids. The germline gives CDR1 SGHVS, CDR2 FNYEAQ. CDR3 sequence reads: CASSFGGSSYEQYF. As DNA, the CDR3 is TGTGCCAGCAGCTTTGGGGGTTCGTCCTACGAGCAGTACTTC.

This clone was counted once. This chain links TRBV30 with TRBJ1-1; D call uncertain. CDR1 is GTSNPN and CDR2 is SVGIG in the germline V gene (reference sequence). V shed 0 bases and J shed 1 base, with 3 bases lying between them. The CDR3 is made up of 12 amino acids. CDR3 protein: CAWSVWNTEAFF. DNA of the CDR3: TGTGCCTGGAGTGTCTGGAACACTGAAGCTTTCTTT.

The chain combines TRBV18 with TRBJ2-3; D is undetermined. Trimming took off 2 bases at V and 6 bases at J, with 3 bases between the two ends. Germline V gene lookup returns CDR1 KGHSH and CDR2 LQKENI. This CDR3 has 11 residues. CDR3 residues: CASSPWDTQYF. The CDR3 DNA follows: TGTGCCAGCTCACCATGGGATACGCAGTATTTT.

The CDR3 protein is CASSSRLSPRNQPQHF. CDR3 nucleotides: TGTGCCAGCAGTAGCCGGTTGTCCCCTCGCAATCAGCCCCAGCATTTT. The rearrangement uses TRBV2 and TRBJ1-5; D gene ambiguous. In germline, CDR1 is SNHLY, CDR2 FYNNEI. V lost 5 bases and J lost 2, with 16 bases in between. There are 16 residues in the CDR3.

The CDR3 coding sequence is TGTGCCAGCTCACAACGTAGCGGGGGTTCAGATGAGCAGTTCTTC. It is translated as CASSQRSGGSDEQFF. The V gene is TRBV18, the J gene TRBJ2-1; TRBD2 matches at 9 bases. CDR3 length: 15 residues. Germline V CDR1 and CDR2: KGHSH, LQKENI. V trimming: 4 bases; J trimming: 8 bases; junction bases outside the gene matches: 9. Filled out from reference TRBV18 and TRBJ2-1, the complete variable domain reads NAGVMQNPRHLVRRRGQEARLRCSPMKGHSHVYWYRQLPEEGLKFMVYLQKENIIDESGMPKERFSAEFPKEGPSILRIQQVVRGDSAAYFCASSQRSGGSDEQFFGPGTRLTVL.